Shown below are 12 T cell receptor beta chains from a single sample sequenced in a study of regulatory T cells in long-lasting Graves disease. In building TCR beta libraries, iRepertoire HTBI primers were used together with Arm-PCR of CDR3 regions. TCRdb re-derived calls from the multiplex PCR reads in MiXCR, one entry per CDR3 protein. The top ten hold approximately 17% of the sample, which has a few hundred thousand distinct CDR3 sequences, 10% to 15% seen once. The sample's time point: newly diagnosed GD, antithyroid drugs for less than 3 months. The TCR library was prepared using RNA isolated from PBMCs. The same data also went into a second study, on T cells in Graves' hyperthyroidism and ophthalmopathy.

The material sequenced was peripheral blood mononuclear cells (PBMCs), taken at new diagnosis, from a patient treated with antithyroid drugs. These receptors were collected from a woman between 18 and 29 years old with Graves disease.

The chain employs TRBV5-1 and TRBJ1-1; the D gene is possibly TRBD1 (5 bases). Per germline, CDR1 SGHRS and CDR2 YFSETQ. Trimming cost V 4 bases and J 4 bases, with 14 bases left between them. The CDR3 is made up of 14 amino acids. The CDR3 protein is CASSPYGASTEAFF. The CDR3, as DNA: TGCGCCAGCAGCCCCTATGGGGCGTCCACTGAAGCTTTCTTT.

This clonotype was seen more than once but under ten times. With a much larger clone just one base away, this may be a read error. The CDR3 end shows no conserved phenylalanine or tryptophan, and so a read error is likely. V gene TRBV27 combines with J gene TRBJ2-1; TRBD2 matches at 8 bases. The CDR3 runs 15 residues. With V trimmed by 4 bases and J by 4 bases, 6 bases remained unmatched. Per germline, CDR1 MNHEY and CDR2 SMNVEV (reference sequence). The CDR3 DNA is TGTGCCAGCAGTTCCCTGACTAGCGCGTACAATGAGCAGTTCTCC. Translated: CASSSLTSAYNEQFS.

The rearrangement uses TRBV7-9 and TRBJ1-6, with TRBD1 matching 7 bases. The germline gives CDR1 SEHNR, CDR2 FQNEAQ (reference sequence). J was trimmed by 8 bases and V by 5 bases; bases with no gene match: 12. The CDR3 runs 16 residues. CDR3 sequence reads: CASSTWTGWPDSPLHF. The CDR3, as DNA: TGTGCCAGCAGCACTTGGACAGGTTGGCCCGATTCACCCCTCCACTTT. The full variable domain, rest sourced from reference TRBV7-9 and TRBJ1-6, is DTGVSQNPRHKITKRGQNVTFRCDPISEHNRLYWYRQTLGQGPEFLTYFQNEAQLEKSRLLSDRFSAERPKGSFSTLEIQRTEQGDSAMYLCASSTWTGWPDSPLHFGNGTRLTVT.

This clonotype was counted at least ten times. The V gene is TRBV7-2, the J gene TRBJ1-2, with D possibly being TRBD1 (5 bases). Germline V CDR1 and CDR2: SGHTA, FQGNSA. The V and J ends lost 3 bases and 6 bases respectively, with 14 bases between them. CDR3 length: 14 amino acids. The CDR3 region has the DNA TGTGCCAGCAGCTTTGACAGACAACTCGATGGCTACACCTTC. Its translation: CASSFDRQLDGYTF.

This clonotype was observed at least ten times. The CDR3 coding sequence is TGTGCCAGCAGCTTAAGGTTGCAGGGGGCAGTTAGCAATCAGCCCCAGCATTTT. Residues: CASSLRLQGAVSNQPQHF. This rearrangement joins TRBV7-8 to TRBJ1-5; 8 bases map to TRBD1. V dropped 2 bases and J dropped 0; count of bases not matched to a gene: 9. Germline CDR1 reads SGHVS; CDR2 reads FQNEAQ. CDR3 length: 18 amino acids.

This clonotype was counted ten times or more. The rearrangement links TRBV12-3 or TRBV12-4 to TRBJ1-4; D remains unclear. V lost 6 bases, J lost 5 bases, and 10 bases lay in between. The CDR3 totals 13 residues. The CDR3 loop is CASSVQRNEKLFF. CDR3 in DNA: TGTGCCAGCAGCGTACAGCGGAATGAAAAACTGTTTTTT.

In its sample, this clonotype was seen many times. This chain connects TRBV25-1 to TRBJ2-3, with a weak D call TRBD1 (5 bases). The CDR3 is made up of 14 amino acids. The germline V and J ends were trimmed by 3 bases and 2 bases, with 9 bases remaining between them. Per germline, CDR1 MGHDK and CDR2 SYGVNS. The CDR3 reads CASSDGQITDTQYF. As DNA, the CDR3 is TGTGCCAGCAGTGACGGACAAATCACAGATACGCAGTATTTT.

The sample holds many counts of this clonotype. The chain links TRBV29-1 to TRBJ2-3; 8 bases align to TRBD1. Trimming at V came to 7 bases and at J to 4 bases, leaving 13 bases not matched to a gene. Germline-derived CDR1 and CDR2 are SQVTM and ANQGSEA. The CDR3 length is 15 residues. CDR3 nucleotide sequence: TGCAGCGCCGTCAGGGGGCTGGTTATGGCAGATACGCAGTATTTT. Protein sequence: CSAVRGLVMADTQYF.

The rearrangement uses TRBV6-5 and TRBJ2-1; TRBD2 matches at 10 bases. Trimming at V came to 0 bases and at J to 5 bases, leaving 13 bases not matched to a gene. CDR1 is MNHEY, CDR2 SVGAGI, per germline. This CDR3 is 19 amino acids long. CDR3 in amino acids: CASSYSLGGLAGVDNEQFF. CDR3 nucleotide sequence: TGTGCCAGCAGTTACTCCCTGGGCGGGCTAGCGGGAGTAGACAATGAGCAGTTCTTC.

The chain's CDR3 is CSAPGPGELFF. The DNA of the CDR3 is TGCAGTGCCCCAGGGCCCGGGGAGCTGTTTTTT. The V and J genes are TRBV20-1 and TRBJ2-2, with D possibly matching TRBD1 (5 bases). Trimming pared 6 bases from V and 6 bases from J, leaving 8 bases between. The CDR3 has 11 residues. In germline, CDR1 is DFQATT, CDR2 SNEGSKA (reference sequence).

This clonotype occurred many times. The chain combines TRBV6-2 or TRBV6-3 with TRBJ2-2, with 12 bases that match TRBD2. Germline assignment: CDR1 MNHEY and CDR2 SVGEGT. The CDR3 extends over 16 amino acids. The junction had 8 bases not matched to a gene; V was cut back by 5 bases and J by 7 bases. In DNA form, the CDR3 reads TGTGCCAGCAGTCCCCTAGCGGGAGGGCGTTTCGGGGAGCTGTTTTTT. Translation gives CASSPLAGGRFGELFF.

Ten or more counts support this clonotype. The chain uses TRBV30 and TRBJ2-1; D is ambiguous. The CDR3 sequence is 11 residues long. Trimming pared 4 bases from V and 3 bases from J, leaving 4 bases between. CDR1 and CDR2 from the germline V gene are GTSNPN and SVGIG (reference sequence). The CDR3 protein is CAWTYYNEQFF. The CDR3 coding sequence is TGTGCCTGGACCTACTACAATGAGCAGTTCTTC.